The next 32 T cell receptor beta chains were all read from a single sample in a study of spatial heterogeneity in lung cancer. One entry per CDR3 protein results from TCRdb running MiXCR on the 5' RACE reads. The repertoire has approximately 9,500 distinct CDR3 sequences, more than 10% of them found once; the top ten carry roughly a tenth. Time point denoted: sample taken at primary tumor resection. Whole-study results and caveats: Intratumoral expanded alpha and beta TCR counts were found to track tumor mutation counts.

These receptors have no identified antigens. Source: lung tumor tissue, taken at surgery. These receptors were obtained from a male donor with early-stage non-small cell lung cancer.

A note on this clonotype: Within a library made for alpha chains, this beta chain is off target, and its count is uninformative. The rearrangement joins TRBV12-3 or TRBV12-4 to TRBJ2-1; D unclear. There are 15 residues in the CDR3. Trimming cost V 1 base and J 0 bases, with 7 bases left between them. The CDR3 coding sequence is TGTGCCAGCAGTTTAGACGCCTTCTCCTACAATGAGCAGTTCTTC. Encoded protein: CASSLDAFSYNEQFF.

This clonotype has a count of ten or more. A library made for alpha chains picked up this beta chain off target, so its size means little. V usage is TRBV5-4 and J usage is TRBJ2-7, with D tentatively TRBD2 (5 bases). V lost 3 bases, J lost 2 bases, and 12 bases lay in between. Germline V CDR1 and CDR2: SGHNT, YYREEE (reference sequence). The CDR3 is 14 amino acids. In DNA, the CDR3 is TGTGCCAGCAGCTCTGCGGCCGGGACCTACGAGCAGTACTTC. It yields the protein CASSSAAGTYEQYF. Combining the CDR3 with reference TRBV5-4 and TRBJ2-7 gives the whole variable domain ETGVTQSPTHLIKTRGQQVTLRCSSQSGHNTVSWYQQALGQGPQFIFQYYREEENGRGNFPPRFSGLQFPNYSSELNVNALELDDSALYLCASSSAAGTYEQYFGPGTRLTVT.

By share of the sample, this clonotype is medium-sized (0.01 to 0.1%). The library was prepared for alpha chains; this beta chain is a stray read, so its frequency means little. The chain uses TRBV20-1 and TRBJ2-1; 9 bases map to TRBD2. This CDR3 is built from 19 residues. J was trimmed by 7 bases and V by 0 bases; bases with no gene match: 19. Germline V gene lookup returns CDR1 DFQATT and CDR2 SNEGSKA (reference sequence). The CDR3 is CSARDPLLRGRDPSNEQFF. CDR3 sequence (DNA): TGCAGTGCTAGAGATCCCCTCCTGCGCGGGAGGGACCCCAGTAATGAGCAGTTCTTC.

Points on this clonotype: This beta chain turned up in a library designed for alpha chains; as an off-target read, its abundance says little. The V call is TRBV29-1, the J call TRBJ1-4, with D unresolved. Germline V lookup: CDR1 SQVTM, CDR2 ANQGSEA. The CDR3 contains 13 residues. The germline V and J ends were trimmed by 3 bases and 0 bases, with 5 bases remaining between them. Here the CDR3 DNA reads TGCAGCGTTGAGTGGGCAACTAATGAAAAACTGTTTTTT. Translated, it gives CSVEWATNEKLFF.

This clonotype has a count of ten or more. The library was prepared for alpha chains; this beta chain is a stray read, so its frequency means little. V and J are TRBV4-1 and TRBJ2-7; 7 positions agree with TRBD2. Germline CDR1 is MGHRA and CDR2 is YSYEKL. This CDR3 spans 13 amino acids. The V gene end was trimmed by 6 bases and the J gene end by 0 bases; junction bases not matched to a gene: 2. In nucleotides, the CDR3 is TGCGCCAGCAGTACTAGCGACTCCTACGAGCAGTACTTC. Amino acids: CASSTSDSYEQYF.

This clonotype is deemed medium-sized. A library made for alpha chains picked up this beta chain off target, so its size means little. CDR3 sequence (DNA): TGTGCCAGCAGCCCCGTGAGCGGGAGTATCGACGAGCAGTTCTTC. This translates into CASSPVSGSIDEQFF. V gene TRBV2 combines with J gene TRBJ2-1, with TRBD2 matching over 8 bases. Unmatched junction bases numbered 14, after V lost 6 bases and J lost 10 bases. Germline V gene sequence: CDR1 SNHLY, CDR2 FYNNEI. There are 15 residues in the CDR3.

This clonotype is medium-sized. This beta chain was picked up by a library intended for alpha chains and is off target, so its count carries little meaning. The rearrangement links TRBV7-6 to TRBJ1-5; 9 nucleotides align to TRBD1. Trimming cost V 4 bases and J 6 bases; bases outside gene matches: 19. Germline assignment: CDR1 SGHVS and CDR2 FNYEAQ. The CDR3 runs to 19 residues. As DNA, the CDR3 is TGTGCCAGCAGCTCTCCTCCCAATCGCCGGGACAGGGTTTTTCAGCCCCAGCATTTT. As protein: CASSSPPNRRDRVFQPQHF.

This clonotype occurred many times. For a library built for alpha chains, this beta chain is a stray read; little rests on its size. The chain uses TRBV7-2 and TRBJ1-2; 8 nucleotides line up with TRBD1. After removal of 3 bases from V and 7 bases from J, the junction contained 7 bases not matched to a gene. Looked up from germline, CDR1 is SGHTA and CDR2 is FQGNSA. This CDR3 comprises 14 residues. Written as DNA, the CDR3 is TGTGCCAGCAGCTTTATGACAGGGGAGACTGGCTACACCTTC. The encoded protein is CASSFMTGETGYTF.

By share, this clonotype ranks as medium-sized. Because the library targeted alpha chains, this beta chain is an off-target read whose size means little. V usage is TRBV19 and J usage is TRBJ2-1; 8 bases are shared with TRBD1. Germline V CDR1 and CDR2: LNHDA, SQIVND (reference sequence). This CDR3 has 15 residues. V shed 7 bases and J 5 bases; nucleotides not matched to a gene: 10. Written as DNA, the CDR3 is TGTGCCAGTACCCCTGGACAGGGTCGACACAATGAGCAGTTCTTC. Its protein product is CASTPGQGRHNEQFF.

Regarding this clonotype: This beta chain is a stray read from a library made for alpha chains; its abundance is not meaningful. This rearrangement joins TRBV11-2 to TRBJ2-5; D gene unclear. This CDR3 is 13 amino acids long. CDR1 and CDR2 (germline): SGHAT, FQNNGV. The V end lost 5 bases, the J end lost 3 bases, and 10 bases lay between the germline ends. The CDR3 sequence is CASSPSPEETQYF. The CDR3 nucleotides are TGTGCCAGCAGCCCCAGCCCCGAAGAGACCCAGTACTTC. Full variable domain (missing parts from reference TRBV11-2 and TRBJ2-5): EAGVAQSPRYKIIEKRQSVAFWCNPISGHATLYWYQQILGQGPKLLIQFQNNGVVDDSQLPKDRFSAERLKGVDSTLKIQPAKLEDSAVYLCASSPSPEETQYFGPGTRLLVL.

This clonotype was detected many times. This beta chain slipped into a library made for alpha chains as a stray read, so its size is not meaningful. This chain connects TRBV3-1 to TRBJ1-6; D is uncertain. V dropped 4 bases and J dropped 4 bases, with 14 bases sitting between them. The CDR3 runs 16 residues. CDR1 is LGHDT and CDR2 is YNNKEL in the germline V gene (reference sequence). Here the CDR3 DNA reads TGTGCCAGCAGCCGAGGACTGCAGTCGTATAATTCACCCCTCCACTTT. As protein: CASSRGLQSYNSPLHF.

This clonotype was recorded many times. This beta chain appears as a stray read in a library generated for alpha chains; its size is not informative. This sequence joins TRBV29-1 and TRBJ2-3; 10 bases are a match to TRBD1. The CDR3 is made up of 15 amino acids. V trimming: 1 base; J trimming: 3 bases; junction bases outside the gene matches: 4. Per germline, CDR1 SQVTM and CDR2 ANQGSEA. CDR3 nucleotide sequence: TGCAGCGTTGAAGGGACAGGGGGATGGACAGATACGCAGTATTTT. Translating it yields CSVEGTGGWTDTQYF.

This clonotype was found many times. This beta chain lies outside the target of a library built for alpha chains; its clone size means little. This chain joins TRBV4-2 and TRBJ2-3, with D tentatively TRBD1 or TRBD2 (6 bases each). CDR1 is LGHNA and CDR2 is YNFKEQ in the germline V gene. Trimming removed 4 bases from V and 0 bases from J, with 17 bases in between. The CDR3 consists of 17 residues. The CDR3 DNA reads as TGTGCCAGCAGCCTCTTACCCGGGGGCGCGAGCACAGATACGCAGTATTTT. The encoded protein is CASSLLPGGASTDTQYF.

Ten or more counts support this clonotype. Found in a library prepared for alpha chains, this beta chain is an off-target read, and its abundance has little meaning. This chain connects TRBV28 to TRBJ2-7; 7 positions match TRBD1. The V gene end was trimmed by 2 bases and the J gene end by 2 bases; junction bases not matched to a gene: 3. Germline loops: CDR1 MDHEN, CDR2 SYDVKM. There are 14 residues in the CDR3. CDR3 protein: CASSLTTGTYEQYF. CDR3 nucleotides: TGTGCCAGCAGTTTAACGACAGGGACCTACGAGCAGTACTTC.

The table lists this clonotype with many counts. This beta chain turned up in a library designed for alpha chains; as an off-target read, its abundance says little. V is TRBV2 and J is TRBJ1-5; TRBD1 is a possible D gene (6 bases). Germline CDR1 reads SNHLY; CDR2 reads FYNNEI. Trimming removed 8 bases at V and 5 bases at J, with 19 bases between. This CDR3 region has 15 residues. The CDR3 spells CASCADTGIDQPQHF. CDR3 DNA sequence: TGTGCCAGCTGTGCGGATACAGGGATAGATCAGCCCCAGCATTTT.

This clonotype was seen more than once but under ten times. Because the library targeted alpha chains, this beta chain is an off-target read whose size means little. The chain combines TRBV7-2 with TRBJ2-6; D remains ambiguous. Germline values: CDR1 SGHTA, CDR2 FQGNSA. The CDR3 is 14 residues long. The V and J ends lost 4 bases and 6 bases respectively, with 10 bases between them. CDR3 in DNA: TGTGCCAGCAGCTCCCCCTCGAAGGCCAACGTCCTGACTTTC. Its translation is CASSSPSKANVLTF.

Within the sample, this clonotype is medium-sized (0.01 to 0.1%). This beta chain appears as a stray read in a library generated for alpha chains; its size is not informative. The chain combines TRBV5-1 with TRBJ1-1, with D hard to call. The CDR3 consists of 13 residues. Trimming left V 4 bases short and J 10 bases short, with 17 bases between. Per germline, CDR1 SGHRS and CDR2 YFSETQ. CDR3 protein: CASSPEWEGSAFF. Written as DNA, the CDR3 is TGCGCCAGCAGCCCGGAATGGGAAGGGTCAGCTTTCTTT.

This clonotype was counted ten times or more. For a library built for alpha chains, this beta chain is a stray read; little rests on its size. V and J are TRBV29-1 and TRBJ2-5; either TRBD1 or TRBD2 may fit D (5 bases each). Germline loops: CDR1 SQVTM, CDR2 ANQGSEA. The CDR3 loop spans 12 amino acids. V was pared by 4 bases and J by 1 base, with 7 bases between. The CDR3 loop reads CSVGDGQETQYF. In nucleotides, the CDR3 is TGCAGCGTTGGGGACGGCCAAGAGACCCAGTACTTC.

This clonotype was recorded many times. Since it is a stray read in a library aimed at alpha chains, this beta chain has a size that is not meaningful. This chain joins TRBV6-5 and TRBJ1-1, with D possibly being TRBD1 (5 bases). Deletions cut 5 bases from V and 2 bases from J, with 12 bases between. The V gene's germline CDR1 is MNHEY and CDR2 SVGAGI. The length of the CDR3 is 14 residues. CDR3 protein: CASSPGTANTEAFF. In nucleotides, the CDR3 is TGTGCCAGCAGTCCTGGGACTGCTAACACTGAAGCTTTCTTT.

As to this clonotype: This beta chain represents an off-target read in a library built for alpha chains; its size is of limited meaning. The chain has TRBV29-1 and TRBJ2-3; no clear D gene. CDR3 size: 12 residues. Germline V gene data show CDR1 as SQVTM and CDR2 as ANQGSEA. Trimming took 0 bases from V and 3 from J, leaving 4 bases between them. CDR3 region: CSVEEATDTQYF. CDR3 bases: TGCAGCGTTGAAGAAGCAACAGATACGCAGTATTTT.

At least ten counts were recorded for this clonotype. This beta chain is an unintended read in a library built for alpha chains; its size means little. The rearrangement joins TRBV18 to TRBJ2-1; TRBD1 aligns across 8 bases. The CDR3 spans 13 residues. J lost 8 bases, V lost 6 bases, and 6 bases had no gene match. CDR1 is KGHSH and CDR2 is LQKENI in the germline V gene. CDR3 sequence (DNA): TGTGCCAGCTCGCCTACAGGGGGATATGAGCAGTTCTTC. Encoded protein: CASSPTGGYEQFF.

By share of the sample, this clonotype is medium-sized. Because the library targeted alpha chains, this beta chain is an off-target read whose size means little. DNA for the CDR3: TGTGCCAGCAGTTTAGGCGCTAGCGGGAGCGAGCAGTACTTC. It encodes CASSLGASGSEQYF. The chain combines TRBV27 with TRBJ2-7; 10 nucleotides line up with TRBD2. The J segment lost 6 bases and the V segment lost 2 bases, leaving 4 bases of the junction unmatched. Germline-derived CDR1 and CDR2 are MNHEY and SMNVEV (reference sequence). CDR3 size: 14 residues.

This clonotype was counted ten times or more. Since the library was made to target alpha chains, this beta chain is a stray read and its abundance is not meaningful. The chain is built from TRBV6-6 and TRBJ2-5, with TRBD2 identical over 10 bases. The CDR3 consists of 16 residues. The ends lost 5 bases at V and 0 bases at J; junction bases unmatched: 6. Germline V CDR1 and CDR2: MNHNY, SVGAGI (reference sequence). CDR3 DNA sequence: TGTGCCAGCAGTAACGGACTAGCGGAAAACCAAGAGACCCAGTACTTC. Protein product: CASSNGLAENQETQYF.

At least ten counts were recorded for this clonotype. Within a library made for alpha chains, this beta chain is off target, and its count is uninformative. The chain joins TRBV7-2 to TRBJ2-7; TRBD1 agrees at 7 bases. The germline gives CDR1 SGHTA, CDR2 FQGNSA. The CDR3 length is 14 residues. V shed 4 bases, J shed 2 bases, and the junction held 5 bases outside the gene matches. In nucleotides, the CDR3 is TGTGCCAGCAGCTCAGACCAGGGGGCCTACGAGCAGTACTTC. Translation gives CASSSDQGAYEQYF.

This clonotype was observed many times. This beta chain slipped into a library made for alpha chains as a stray read, so its size is not meaningful. The chain employs TRBV20-1 and TRBJ1-6; D not resolved. This CDR3 spans 17 amino acids. V lost 3 bases to trimming and J lost 3 bases, with 18 bases between them. The germline gives CDR1 DFQATT, CDR2 SNEGSKA (reference sequence). The CDR3 region is CSARPADHRLYNSPLHF. In nucleotides, the CDR3 is TGCAGTGCTAGGCCGGCCGATCACAGACTCTATAATTCACCCCTCCACTTT.

This clonotype is medium-sized by share. This beta chain was picked up by a library intended for alpha chains and is off target, so its count carries little meaning. This rearrangement joins TRBV20-1 to TRBJ1-2, with no clear D. The CDR3 runs to 8 residues. The V end lost 6 bases, the J end lost 8 bases, and 4 bases lay between the germline ends. CDR1 is DFQATT and CDR2 is SNEGSKA in the germline V gene (reference sequence). The CDR3 loop is CSAGGYTF. CDR3 nucleotides: TGCAGTGCAGGGGGCTACACCTTC.

At least ten counts were recorded for this clonotype. Because this beta chain is a stray read in a library intended to capture alpha chains, its abundance should not be given much weight. This chain uses TRBV27 with TRBJ2-7; 14 bases agree with TRBD2. Germline CDR1 MNHEY, CDR2 SMNVEV (reference sequence). The CDR3 has 14 amino acids. Unmatched junction bases numbered 4, after V lost 6 bases and J lost 6 bases. CDR3 coding DNA: TGTGCCAGCAGCCCCGGGACTAGCGGGGGCGAGCAGTACTTC. Translating gives CASSPGTSGGEQYF.

This clonotype was observed at least ten times. The library was designed around alpha chains, so this beta chain is a stray read whose abundance carries little weight. The chain links TRBV12-3 or TRBV12-4 to TRBJ2-2; TRBD1 matches 10 bases. The CDR3 is 15 residues long. The ends lost 4 bases at V and 5 bases at J; junction bases unmatched: 4. The CDR3 nucleotides read TGTGCCAGCAGTTCGACAGGGGGCGGTACCGGGGAGCTGTTTTTT. Translating gives CASSSTGGGTGELFF.

This clonotype showed up many times. A library prepared for alpha chains yielded this beta chain as an off-target read; its size is of little meaning. J is TRBJ2-1 and V is TRBV5-4; D not resolved. V shed 4 bases and J shed 8 bases, with 10 bases lying between them. The CDR3 totals 12 residues. Germline assignment: CDR1 SGHNT and CDR2 YYREEE (reference sequence). This CDR3 reads CASSGLEDEQFF. CDR3 coding DNA: TGTGCCAGCAGCGGGCTAGAGGATGAGCAGTTCTTC.

This clonotype occurred a few times. This beta chain turned up in a library designed for alpha chains; as an off-target read, its abundance says little. The genes are TRBV11-2 and TRBJ2-5; D uncertain. Looked up from germline, CDR1 is SGHAT and CDR2 is FQNNGV. This CDR3 region has 13 residues. V gave up 2 bases and J gave up 2 bases, with 6 bases separating them. CDR3: CASSLSSQETQYF. For the CDR3, the DNA is TGTGCCAGCAGCTTAAGTTCTCAAGAGACCCAGTACTTC.

At least ten counts were recorded for this clonotype. In a library made to pick up alpha chains, this beta chain is a stray read with a size that means little. The chain carries TRBV14 and TRBJ2-1; D is possibly TRBD1 (5 bases). There are 16 residues in the CDR3. V was pared by 0 bases and J by 6 bases, with 15 bases between. Germline V gene lookup returns CDR1 SGHDN and CDR2 FVKESK. CDR3 DNA sequence: TGTGCCAGCAGCCAAGATAGAGCAGGGTTAGGCAATGAGCAGTTCTTC. Translated, it gives CASSQDRAGLGNEQFF.

This clonotype came up many times. A library made for alpha chains picked up this beta chain off target, so its size means little. The chain recombines TRBV29-1 with TRBJ2-4; TRBD1 aligns across 7 bases. Germline CDR1 is SQVTM and CDR2 is ANQGSEA. Trimming took 0 bases from V and 6 from J; bases not matched to a gene: 11. CDR3 length: 16 amino acids. The CDR3 is CSVEEQQGIDGNIQYF. The DNA of the CDR3 is TGCAGCGTTGAAGAGCAACAGGGGATTGATGGAAACATTCAGTACTTC.